A single sample gave rise to the 5 T cell receptor beta chains below, sequenced in a study of follicular helper T cells after annual influenza vaccination. The assay was immunoSEQ multiplex PCR, and TCRdb's table has in-frame clones only and misses some. This table has 2,500 to 3,500 clones, about 86% appearing once. Specified time point: 2014-2015 season, 7 days after vaccination. Sequenced material: CXCR5+ CD38- circulating T follicular helper cells from blood, taken 7 days after influenza vaccination. Described subset: circulating Tfh, non-naive CD4+CXCR5+PD-1+ (ICOS+CD38+ or ICOS-CD38-). The receptors here all came from an adult who received the influenza vaccine.

The chain recombines TRBV28 with TRBJ1-2; 9 bases align to TRBD1. With 4 bases clipped from V and 8 bases from J, the junction kept 17 bases outside the gene matches. CDR3 size: 17 residues. Germline CDR1 and CDR2: MDHEN and SYDVKM. CDR3 residues: CASSSGDRAPLSRGYTF. Here the CDR3 DNA reads TGTGCCAGCAGTTCGGGGGACAGGGCTCCTCTTTCTCGCGGCTACACCTTC.

The chain couples TRBV5-1 to TRBJ2-3; 12 bases agree with TRBD2. Per the germline V gene, CDR1 is SGHRS and CDR2 is YFSETQ. V shed 5 bases and J 4 bases; nucleotides not matched to a gene: 2. The CDR3 consists of 14 residues. As DNA, the CDR3 is TGCGCCAGCAGATCTAGCGGGGGGGCAGATACGCAGTATTTT. It is translated as CASRSSGGADTQYF.

The rearrangement uses TRBV11-3 and TRBJ1-1; 9 bases line up with TRBD1. The CDR3 sequence is 14 residues long. Germline V gives CDR1 SGHNT, CDR2 YENEEA. V lost 6 bases, J lost 6 bases, and 8 bases stayed unmatched. DNA for the CDR3: TGTGCCAGCAGTGTACAGGGGGCGAGAGCTGAAGCTTTCTTT. This encodes CASSVQGARAEAFF.

V is TRBV23-1 and J is TRBJ1-1; 10 bases agree with TRBD1. TRBV23-1 falls under the ORF class, with uncertain function. The trim removed 1 base at V and 3 bases at J, leaving 5 bases unmatched. There are 16 residues in the CDR3. In nucleotides, the CDR3 is TGCGCCAGCAGTCAATATGGGACAGGGGAGGACACTGAAGCTTTCTTT. Translation gives CASSQYGTGEDTEAFF.

The gene calls are TRBV7-9 and TRBJ1-2, with TRBD1 as a possible D gene (5 bases). V was pared by 10 bases and J by 7 bases, with 25 bases between. The length of the CDR3 is 15 residues. CDR1 is SEHNR, CDR2 FQNEAQ, per germline (reference sequence). The CDR3, as DNA: TGTGCCACCCTAGGGGTTTCGATTGGCGGCTCTGGCTACACCTTC. Translating it yields CATLGVSIGGSGYTF.